This T cell receptor (beta chain) was identified in a study of shared clonotypes between healthy human individuals. This CDR3 region has 18 residues. The germline gives CDR1 SGDLS, CDR2 YYNGEE. With 4 bases clipped from V and 0 bases from J, the junction kept 14 bases outside the gene matches. This clone was recorded once. Healthy HIV-negative adults without recent acute infections or vaccinations served as donors. Everyone who donated was a Caucasian adult who lived in Nashville, Tennessee. Unsorted samples used some 90 million PBMCs for genomic DNA. Clones were read by immunoSEQ multiplex PCR, and TCRdb kept only the in-frame ones, dropping some. This table has hundreds of thousands of clones, over 65% appearing once.

The sequencing sample was made of PBMCs. The receptor's source is a woman in her 40s in good health. Some clones in this sample may be carry-over from other donors' samples. This chain uses TRBV9 with TRBJ2-7; 9 positions agree with TRBD1. DNA of the CDR3: TGTGCCAGCAGCCATCCCCGGACAGGGGTCTCTCCCTCCTACGAGCAGTACTTC. Protein product: CASSHPRTGVSPSYEQYF.